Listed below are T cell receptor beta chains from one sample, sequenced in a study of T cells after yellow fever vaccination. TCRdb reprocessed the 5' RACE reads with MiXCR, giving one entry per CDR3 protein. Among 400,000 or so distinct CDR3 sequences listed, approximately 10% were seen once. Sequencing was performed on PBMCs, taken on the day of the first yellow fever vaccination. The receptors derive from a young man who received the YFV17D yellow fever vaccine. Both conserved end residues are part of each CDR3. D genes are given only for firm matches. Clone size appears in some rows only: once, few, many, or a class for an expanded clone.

cdr3_nt: TGTGCCAGCAGCACCCCTCGGGGACAGCGATCCCTCACAGATACGCAGTATTTT; cdr3_aa: CASSTPRGQRSLTDTQYF; d_call: TRBD1; v_call: TRBV7-6; clone_size: many; j_call: TRBJ2-3
cdr3_nt: TGCGCCAGCAGCGACCCTGTTTTCGGGGACAATGAGCAGTTCTTC; cdr3_aa: CASSDPVFGDNEQFF; d_call: -; v_call: TRBV5-1; clone_size: few; j_call: TRBJ2-1
cdr3_nt: TGTGCCAGCAGCCGACAGGTGGACACTGAAGCTTTCTTT; cdr3_aa: CASSRQVDTEAFF; d_call: -; v_call: TRBV6-2/TRBV6-3; clone_size: many; j_call: TRBJ1-1
cdr3_nt: TGTGCCAGCACCCCGTTCAGAGGTTCCAATCAGCCCCAGCATTTT; cdr3_aa: CASTPFRGSNQPQHF; d_call: -; v_call: TRBV7-8; clone_size: -; j_call: TRBJ1-5
cdr3_nt: TGTGCCAGCAGCCGACTTATGACAGGGTCCAACGAGCAGTACTTC; cdr3_aa: CASSRLMTGSNEQYF; d_call: TRBD1; v_call: TRBV7-2; clone_size: few; j_call: TRBJ2-7
cdr3_nt: TGTGCCAGCAGCTTAGCGCCTTTAGCGAGCACCGGGGAGCTGTTTTTT; cdr3_aa: CASSLAPLASTGELFF; d_call: -; v_call: TRBV7-9; clone_size: -; j_call: TRBJ2-2
cdr3_nt: TGTGCCAGCCATCACCCGGGGATAGGCACAGATACGCAGTATTTT; cdr3_aa: CASHHPGIGTDTQYF; d_call: -; v_call: TRBV5-4; clone_size: few; j_call: TRBJ2-3
cdr3_nt: TGTGCCAGCAGTTCGTCGACAGGGGCTAATGAAAAACTGTTTTTT; cdr3_aa: CASSSSTGANEKLFF; d_call: TRBD1; v_call: TRBV6-5; clone_size: few; j_call: TRBJ1-4
cdr3_nt: TGTGCCAGCAGTGAACTTCGGACGGGGGGCACAGATACGCAGTATTTT; cdr3_aa: CASSELRTGGTDTQYF; d_call: -; v_call: TRBV2; clone_size: -; j_call: TRBJ2-3
cdr3_nt: TGCGCCAGCAGCCAGGGGACAGGGACCGGGGAGCTGTTTTTT; cdr3_aa: CASSQGTGTGELFF; d_call: TRBD1; v_call: TRBV4-3; clone_size: few; j_call: TRBJ2-2
cdr3_nt: TGTGCCAGCAGCTTGAAGTTAGGACAGGGGAATGGCTACACCTTC; cdr3_aa: CASSLKLGQGNGYTF; d_call: TRBD1; v_call: TRBV5-8; clone_size: few; j_call: TRBJ1-2
cdr3_nt: TGCGCCAGCAGCTTCGGACAGCCGGGGAGGCAGTACTTC; cdr3_aa: CASSFGQPGRQYF; d_call: -; v_call: TRBV5-1; clone_size: few; j_call: TRBJ2-7
cdr3_nt: TGCGCCAGCAGCACCGGGACAGGGGGCGAAATGAACACTGAAGCTTTCTTT; cdr3_aa: CASSTGTGGEMNTEAFF; d_call: TRBD1; v_call: TRBV5-1; clone_size: -; j_call: TRBJ1-1
cdr3_nt: TGTGCCAGCAGCTTCGGCGGGGACACAGATACGCAGTATTTT; cdr3_aa: CASSFGGDTDTQYF; d_call: -; v_call: TRBV7-3; clone_size: -; j_call: TRBJ2-3
cdr3_nt: TGTGCCAGCAGCGTAGATGGAACCACCTACGAGCAGTACTTC; cdr3_aa: CASSVDGTTYEQYF; d_call: -; v_call: TRBV9; clone_size: few; j_call: TRBJ2-7
cdr3_nt: TGCGCCAGCACCCCCTGGGGGGTCGCGGGGGGGCGTGGCGGTGAGCAGTTCTTC; cdr3_aa: CASTPWGVAGGRGGEQFF; d_call: TRBD2; v_call: TRBV5-1; clone_size: -; j_call: TRBJ2-1
cdr3_nt: TGTGCCAGCAGAGGACCCCTTTATGGCTACACCTTC; cdr3_aa: CASRGPLYGYTF; d_call: -; v_call: TRBV25-1; clone_size: -; j_call: TRBJ1-2
cdr3_nt: TGTGCCAGCAGGCGGGAAGTTGAGCAGTTCTTC; cdr3_aa: CASRREVEQFF; d_call: -; v_call: TRBV7-9; clone_size: few; j_call: TRBJ2-1
cdr3_nt: TGTGCCAGCAGCGCTAGACAGGGGATCGCTTTCTTT; cdr3_aa: CASSARQGIAFF; d_call: TRBD1; v_call: TRBV7-2; clone_size: -; j_call: TRBJ1-1
cdr3_nt: TGTGCCAGCAGCTTAGCGAACCAAGAGACCCAGTACTTC; cdr3_aa: CASSLANQETQYF; d_call: -; v_call: TRBV7-2; clone_size: many; j_call: TRBJ2-5